This paragraph reports one TCR beta chain. Its antigen is not known. Mismatch with germline at one junction end may stem from a read error. A second PCR of about 6 to 12 cycles used a sample-barcoded 5' primer and a J-beta primer mix. A single record per CDR3 protein comes from TCRdb applying MiXCR to the 5' RACE reads. This table holds more than 650,000 distinct CDR3 sequences, about 20% found once. This record comes from a study of blood T cells in healthy people across ages. Study-wide findings and caveats: Compared with aged donors, long-lived donors showed fewer expanded clones, suggesting selection.

The sequencing input was blood. The TCR comes from a man between 65 and 85 years old in good health.

The CDR3 protein is CASSLVMLSTNEKLLF. CDR3 DNA: TGTGCCAGCAGCTTAGTCATGCTATCAACTAATGAAAAACTGCTTTTT. V gene TRBV11-2 combines with J gene TRBJ1-4; D is unclear. Germline V lookup: CDR1 SGHAT, CDR2 FQNNGV. The CDR3 is 16 amino acids.